The 29 T cell receptor beta chains in this list originate from one sample, sequenced in a study of T-cell memory formation after mild COVID-19. One entry per CDR3 protein results from TCRdb running MiXCR on the 5' RACE reads. The sample shows some 65,000 distinct CDR3 sequences, approximately 16% of them seen only once. What was sequenced was PBMCs or a T cell subset sorted from them (not recorded which). These receptors came from an adult woman who had mild COVID-19 (a few samples of this study predate the infection). Cell type and time point are not known.

The chain employs TRBV7-2 and TRBJ2-3; 10 nucleotides agree with TRBD2. Germline V gene lookup returns CDR1 SGHTA and CDR2 FQGNSA. Trimming removed 4 bases from V and 4 bases from J; junction bases left unmatched: 11. The CDR3 is made up of 17 amino acids. CDR3 nucleotide sequence: TGTGCCAGCAGCTCCCCCTTTGAGCGGGAGGGCGCAGATACGCAGTATTTT. Protein sequence: CASSSPFEREGADTQYF.

This clonotype showed up just a few times. The chain couples TRBV6-2 or TRBV6-3 to TRBJ2-4; D is unresolved. Germline V CDR1 and CDR2: MNHEY, SVGEGT. Between the trimmed V and J ends, which lost 4 bases and 8 bases, there was a span of 9 bases. The CDR3 contains 12 residues. In nucleotides, the CDR3 is TGTGCCAGCAGTTTCGGATGGGACATTCAGTACTTC. Protein: CASSFGWDIQYF.

This clonotype was counted only a few times. CDR3 in amino acids: CASSWATGELFF. The CDR3 DNA reads TGCGCCAGCAGCTGGGCAACCGGGGAGCTGTTTTTT. The chain combines TRBV5-1 with TRBJ2-2; D remains unclear. Germline V gene lookup returns CDR1 SGHRS and CDR2 YFSETQ. CDR3 length: 12 residues. The V and J ends lost 3 bases and 5 bases respectively, with 5 bases between them.

This clonotype was detected a few times. CDR3 sequence (DNA): TGTGCCAGCAGCGTAGGAGACCTAGAGACCCAGTACTTC. It specifies CASSVGDLETQYF. V gene TRBV9 combines with J gene TRBJ2-5; no definite D call. The CDR3 runs to 13 residues. Between the trimmed V and J ends, which lost 0 bases and 4 bases, there was a span of 7 bases. Germline V lookup: CDR1 SGDLS, CDR2 YYNGEE.

The rearrangement links TRBV20-1 to TRBJ1-2; unclear D gene. CDR1 and CDR2 (germline): DFQATT, SNEGSKA (reference sequence). CDR3 length equals 15 residues. V was clipped by 0 bases and J by 0 bases, with 11 bases between them. The CDR3: CSARDLTEANYGYTF. The DNA of the CDR3 is TGCAGTGCTAGAGATTTGACCGAGGCTAACTATGGCTACACCTTC.

This clonotype was detected ten times or more. The V call is TRBV4-1, the J call TRBJ2-5; D perhaps matches TRBD2 (6 bases). The V end was cut by 0 bases, the J end by 1 base, with 12 bases between. This CDR3 spans 16 amino acids. Germline CDR1 and CDR2: MGHRA and YSYEKL. This CDR3 reads CASSQEDSGGQETQYF. The CDR3 coding sequence is TGCGCCAGCAGCCAAGAGGATTCCGGGGGCCAAGAGACCCAGTACTTC.

CDR3: CASSLEGATNEKLFF. The DNA of the CDR3 is TGTGCCAGCAGCTTAGAAGGGGCAACTAATGAAAAACTGTTTTTT. The chain uses TRBV7-9 and TRBJ1-4; tentatively, D is TRBD1 (5 bases). The V and J ends lost 1 base and 0 bases respectively, with 6 bases between them. There are 15 residues in the CDR3. Germline V CDR1 and CDR2: SEHNR, FQNEAQ (reference sequence).

V usage is TRBV29-1 and J usage is TRBJ2-2; 9 bases map to TRBD2. CDR1 is SQVTM, CDR2 ANQGSEA, per germline. The CDR3 covers 15 residues. V lost 3 bases to trimming and J lost 4 bases; unmatched junction nucleotides: 6. The CDR3 region has the DNA TGCAGCGTTGAGTGGCGGGAGGGGATCACCGGGGAGCTGTTTTTT. Translating it yields CSVEWREGITGELFF.

There are a few counts of this clonotype. The chain is built from TRBV11-3 and TRBJ2-2; 7 positions agree with TRBD1. Germline loops: CDR1 SGHNT, CDR2 YENEEA. The V segment lost 5 bases and the J segment 6 bases; nucleotides outside the gene matches: 6. The CDR3 is 14 amino acids. CDR3 protein: CASSPGQGAGELFF. DNA for the CDR3: TGTGCCAGCAGCCCCGGGCAGGGGGCCGGGGAGCTGTTTTTT.

This clonotype was detected a few times. The V gene is TRBV7-3, the J gene TRBJ2-2; D is undetermined. Germline V lookup: CDR1 SGHTA, CDR2 FQGTGA. The CDR3 totals 16 residues. V lost 2 bases and J 1 base, leaving 11 bases between the germline ends. The CDR3 region is CASSLEAAVNTGELFF. The CDR3 nucleotides read TGTGCCAGCAGCTTAGAAGCTGCGGTGAACACCGGGGAGCTGTTTTTT.

This clonotype occurred a few times. V and J are TRBV9 and TRBJ2-7; 7 bases are shared with TRBD2. This CDR3 is 15 amino acids long. J lost 3 bases, V lost 0 bases, and 6 bases had no gene match. The germline V gene encodes CDR1 SGDLS and CDR2 YYNGEE. The CDR3 DNA reads TGTGCCAGCAGCGTAGCGGGGGAGCGGGGCTACGAGCAGTACTTC. This sequence encodes CASSVAGERGYEQYF.

This clonotype was seen a few times. This chain joins TRBV20-1 and TRBJ2-7; D unresolved. Trimming took 0 bases from V and 4 from J, leaving 7 bases between them. The CDR3 length is 12 residues. Germline values: CDR1 DFQATT, CDR2 SNEGSKA (reference sequence). The CDR3 loop is CSAREVGYEQYF. The CDR3 DNA sequence: TGCAGTGCTAGAGAGGTGGGGTACGAGCAGTACTTC.

CDR3 sequence: CASSSSPERAEYEQYF. In nucleotides, the CDR3 is TGTGCCAGCAGTTCTTCCCCTGAAAGGGCGGAGTACGAGCAGTACTTC. The chain recombines TRBV12-3 or TRBV12-4 with TRBJ2-7, with D hard to call. This CDR3 contains 16 residues. Trimming took off 4 bases at V and 4 bases at J, with 20 bases between the two ends.

The rearrangement joins TRBV4-1 to TRBJ2-1; no definite D call. The CDR3 extends over 16 amino acids. Deletions cut 0 bases from V and 7 bases from J, with 16 bases between. Germline V lookup: CDR1 MGHRA, CDR2 YSYEKL. The CDR3 nucleotides are TGCGCCAGCAGCCAAGATGTCGGAGATCAGAGAAATGAGCAGTTCTTC. It yields the protein CASSQDVGDQRNEQFF.

This clonotype came up many times. The rearrangement uses TRBV12-3 or TRBV12-4 and TRBJ1-1; 8 positions match TRBD1. Losses at the gene ends were 4 bases for V and 4 bases for J; bases not matched to a gene: 8. The CDR3 consists of 15 residues. The DNA of the CDR3 is TGTGCCAGCAGTTCTCCGGACAGGGAAGGCACTGAAGCTTTCTTT. This translates into CASSSPDREGTEAFF.

This clonotype appeared many times. The chain joins TRBV4-3 to TRBJ2-7; 11 nucleotides match TRBD1. V dropped 0 bases and J dropped 6; count of bases not matched to a gene: 7. The CDR3 extends over 16 amino acids. Germline V gives CDR1 LGHNA, CDR2 YSLEER. CDR3 in amino acids: CASSQDLGTGGTEQYF. CDR3 coding DNA: TGCGCCAGCAGCCAAGATTTGGGGACAGGGGGAACCGAGCAGTACTTC.

This clonotype was seen a handful of times. V is TRBV15 and J is TRBJ2-3; D call uncertain. The CDR3 covers 17 residues. V gave up 0 bases and J gave up 2 bases, with 15 bases separating them. Germline CDR1 reads LNHNV; CDR2 reads YYDKDF (reference sequence). Here the CDR3 DNA reads TGTGCCACCAGCAGAGATTGGGCTGGCGGCCTCACAGATACGCAGTATTTT. Residues: CATSRDWAGGLTDTQYF.

The chain joins TRBV5-1 to TRBJ2-3; D may be TRBD1 or TRBD2 (6 bases each). Per the germline V gene, CDR1 is SGHRS and CDR2 is YFSETQ. V was trimmed by 4 bases and J by 1 base, leaving 16 bases between them. The CDR3 has 16 amino acids. The DNA of the CDR3 is TGCGCCAGCAGCACCGGGACTGGGGGCGGCACAGATACGCAGTATTTT. This encodes CASSTGTGGGTDTQYF.

The chain recombines TRBV14 with TRBJ2-3, with D maybe TRBD1 (5 bases). V was cut by 0 bases and J by 9 bases, with 16 bases left in between. The germline V gene has CDR1 SGHDN and CDR2 FVKESK. The CDR3 is 15 amino acids. The CDR3 region has the DNA TGTGCCAGCAGCCAAGACGGTTGGCAGGGCATGACGCAGTATTTT. This encodes CASSQDGWQGMTQYF.

CDR3 nucleotides: TGTGCCAGCAGCTTCACAGGGGGGTTCACTGAAGCTTTCTTT. Translating gives CASSFTGGFTEAFF. J is TRBJ1-1 and V is TRBV7-3; TRBD1 aligns across 8 bases. Trimming removed 3 bases from V and 4 bases from J; junction bases left unmatched: 4. The CDR3 contains 14 residues. The germline CDR1 and CDR2 sequences are SGHTA and FQGTGA.

The rearrangement uses TRBV29-1 and TRBJ1-1; D is ambiguous. Trimming took off 3 bases at V and 5 bases at J, with 16 bases between the two ends. The CDR3 extends over 14 amino acids. Germline V gene lookup returns CDR1 SQVTM and CDR2 ANQGSEA. DNA of the CDR3: TGCAGCGTTGAGGGGTTCAGTCGGTCGACTGAAGCTTTCTTT. This encodes CSVEGFSRSTEAFF.

The chain recombines TRBV5-5 with TRBJ1-1; tentative D call: TRBD1 (5 bases). Germline V gene lookup returns CDR1 SGHKS and CDR2 YYEKEE (reference sequence). Trimming removed 3 bases from V and 3 bases from J, with 18 bases in between. The CDR3 contains 16 residues. CDR3 protein: CASSSTPAGGDTEAFF. CDR3 nucleotides: TGTGCCAGCAGCTCCACGCCAGCCGGGGGGGACACTGAAGCTTTCTTT.

The V call is TRBV7-9, the J call TRBJ2-7; D ambiguous. Germline loops: CDR1 SEHNR, CDR2 FQNEAQ (reference sequence). This CDR3 spans 12 amino acids. V was shortened by 6 bases and J by 4 bases, with 10 bases between the two germline ends. CDR3 residues: CASRPSGYEQYF. The CDR3 DNA is TGTGCCAGCAGACCCTCCGGGTACGAGCAGTACTTC.

The gene calls are TRBV29-1 and TRBJ2-5, with 12 bases aligning to TRBD1. The V gene's germline CDR1 is SQVTM and CDR2 ANQGSEA. V lost 1 base and J lost 5; bases outside the gene matches: 5. There are 15 residues in the CDR3. The CDR3 nucleotides read TGCAGCGTTGAAGTGGGGACAGGGGGCATCGAGACCCAGTACTTC. Translated, it gives CSVEVGTGGIETQYF.

V usage is TRBV19 and J usage is TRBJ2-7; 8 bases match TRBD1. The CDR3 loop spans 14 amino acids. The V and J ends lost 3 bases and 3 bases, in that order; junction bases with no gene match: 4. Germline V gene sequence: CDR1 LNHDA, CDR2 SQIVND (reference sequence). CDR3 protein: CASSIGRGLYEQYF. The CDR3 DNA reads as TGTGCCAGTAGTATTGGCAGGGGGCTCTACGAGCAGTACTTC.

The V call is TRBV24-1, the J call TRBJ2-7, with D unresolved. V shed 4 bases and J shed 0 bases, with 3 bases lying between them. Germline V gene data show CDR1 as KGHDR and CDR2 as SFDVKD. This CDR3 has 12 residues. DNA of the CDR3: TGTGCCACCAGTGACAACTCCTACGAGCAGTACTTC. This sequence encodes CATSDNSYEQYF.

The gene calls are TRBV2 and TRBJ2-3; D uncertain. V lost 2 bases and J 4 bases, leaving 4 bases between the germline ends. CDR3 length equals 12 residues. Germline V gene data show CDR1 as SNHLY and CDR2 as FYNNEI. The CDR3 loop reads CASSEFADTQYF. The DNA for the CDR3 is TGTGCCAGCAGTGAATTCGCAGATACGCAGTATTTT. Supplemented by reference TRBV2 and TRBJ2-3, the full variable domain reads EPEVTQTPSHQVTQMGQEVILRCVPISNHLYFYWYRQILGQKVEFLVSFYNNEISEKSEIFDDQFSVERPDGSNFTLKIRSTKLEDSAMYFCASSEFADTQYFGPGTRLTVL.

Only a few counts were recorded for this clonotype. This sequence joins TRBV4-2 and TRBJ2-7, with TRBD2 matching over 10 bases. The CDR3 runs 15 residues. Trimming removed 4 bases from V and 3 bases from J; junction bases left unmatched: 6. The germline V gene has CDR1 LGHNA and CDR2 YNFKEQ. Here the CDR3 reads CASSPGLAAYYEQYF. The CDR3 DNA is TGTGCCAGCAGCCCCGGACTAGCGGCCTACTACGAGCAGTACTTC.

This clonotype was observed a few times. This chain connects TRBV9 to TRBJ2-7; the D gene is possibly TRBD1 (6 bases). Trimming removed 6 bases from V and 5 bases from J, with 12 bases in between. Germline loops: CDR1 SGDLS, CDR2 YYNGEE. CDR3 length: 12 amino acids. Here the CDR3 DNA reads TGTGCCAGCAAGGGGGAAGGTGACGAGCAGTACTTC. It translates to CASKGEGDEQYF.